This record looks at one T cell receptor (beta chain) sequence and its context. Its antigen is not identified. A much larger clonotype is one base distant, so this may be a read error. TCRdb's table, derived via immunoSEQ multiplex PCR, lists solely in-frame clones and lacks some. The table shows 70,000 to 90,000 clones, with over 70% occurring only once. The sample originates from a study of radiotherapy plus CTLA-4 blockade in lung cancer. Broader study findings: How blood T cell clones changed early, along with interferon-beta, reportedly forecast response best.

Alongside CTLA-4 blockade with ipilimumab, patients with chemo-refractory metastatic non-small-cell lung cancer received focal radiation. The CDR3 runs 12 residues. Trimming removed 2 bases at V and 2 bases at J, with 2 bases between. CDR1 and CDR2 (germline): SGHTS, YDEGEE. Sequencing used peripheral blood, obtained from a patient treated with radiotherapy plus ipilimumab. The sequence was collected from a human donor with non-small cell lung cancer whose response to radiotherapy plus ipilimumab could not be evaluated. Some clones in this sample may be carry-over from other donors' samples. V is TRBV5-8 and J is TRBJ1-5; D is unresolved. The CDR3 coding sequence is TGTGCCAGCAGCTTCGGCAATCAGCCCCAGCATTTT. It is translated as CASSFGNQPQHF.